The clone carrying this T cell receptor beta chain occurred a few times. Its antigen is not known. V was cut by 0 bases and J by 3 bases, with 17 bases left in between. Germline V gene lookup returns CDR1 MNHEY and CDR2 SMNVEV (reference sequence). This CDR3 comprises 17 residues. The PCR used 60 Vbeta and 13 Jbeta primers. Sequencing used immunoSEQ multiplex PCR; TCRdb keeps in-frame clones, though not all of them. The sample holds roughly 51,000 clones, 81% seen once. This sample was taken from a study of cytomegalovirus exposure and HLA in healthy donors. Study-level findings and limits: HLA restriction was apparent for most CMV-associated TCR beta chains in a later analysis. Earlier findings revealed that most TCR beta V segments proved productive either about 87% or about 30% of the time.

Input material: PBMCs. This chain connects TRBV27 to TRBJ1-2; no firm D call. The receptor was derived from a boy between 10 and 17 years old in good health and CMV-seropositive. The CDR3 sequence is CASSLSAPRGRDYGYTF. CDR3 nucleotide sequence: TGTGCCAGCAGTTTATCGGCCCCGAGAGGGCGGGACTATGGCTACACCTTC.